These 12 T cell receptor beta chains were all obtained from the same sample, sequenced in a study of HIV-infected patients and healthy controls. One entry per CDR3 protein results from TCRdb running MiXCR on the 5' RACE reads. This sample yields tens of thousands of distinct CDR3 sequences, of which under 25% are seen a single time; 1.1% to 1.5% belongs to the top ten. Sample: CD4+ T cells from blood. Receptor source: a human donor in good health.

On this clonotype itself: With a much larger clone just one base away, this may be a read error. V usage is TRBV7-9 and J usage is TRBJ2-1; 8 bases fit TRBD1. The CDR3 is 14 residues long. Trimming cost V 1 base and J 8 bases; bases outside gene matches: 4. Germline values: CDR1 SEHNR, CDR2 FQNEAQ (reference sequence). The chain's CDR3 is CASSLGAGGHEQFF. The CDR3 DNA sequence: TGTGCCAGCAGCTTAGGGGCAGGGGGCCATGAGCAGTTCTTC.

This clonotype was picked up many times. The DNA of the CDR3 is TGCGCCAGCAGCTTTACAGGGGAGACTGAAGCTTTCTTT. Protein sequence: CASSFTGETEAFF. This chain connects TRBV5-1 to TRBJ1-1; 7 nucleotides align to TRBD1. V was pared by 2 bases and J by 5 bases, with 3 bases of the junction left unmatched. The germline V gene has CDR1 SGHRS and CDR2 YFSETQ. The CDR3 is 13 amino acids.

In its sample, this clonotype was seen a few times. V and J are TRBV15 and TRBJ1-3, with 7 bases identical to TRBD1. The V gene's germline CDR1 is LNHNV and CDR2 YYDKDF (reference sequence). The junction had 9 bases not matched to a gene; V was cut back by 2 bases and J by 2 bases. The CDR3 totals 17 residues. This CDR3 reads CATSRPRQGTAGNTIYF. In DNA form, the CDR3 reads TGTGCCACCAGCAGACCAAGACAGGGTACAGCTGGAAACACCATATATTTT.

This clonotype was recorded a few times. The chain is built from TRBV20-1 and TRBJ2-7, with D tentatively TRBD2 (6 bases). Germline CDR1 DFQATT, CDR2 SNEGSKA (reference sequence). V lost 0 bases, J lost 4 bases, and 10 bases lay in between. CDR3 length: 13 residues. The CDR3 DNA is TGCAGTGCTAGAGAACTAGCTAGGTACGAGCAGTACTTC. It codes for CSARELARYEQYF.

This clonotype was counted ten times or more. The chain combines TRBV6-6 with TRBJ1-1; D gene unclear. Germline CDR1 MNHNY, CDR2 SVGAGI (reference sequence). The CDR3 runs 14 residues. V was pared by 5 bases and J by 1 base, with 11 bases between. CDR3 bases: TGTGCCAGCAGTACCAGTTTGAGGAACACTGAAGCTTTCTTT. This encodes CASSTSLRNTEAFF.

The chain joins TRBV12-3 or TRBV12-4 to TRBJ2-1; the match to TRBD2 covers 8 bases. This CDR3 region has 16 residues. J gave up 5 bases and V 4 bases, and 10 bases lay outside the gene matches. The DNA for the CDR3 is TGTGCCAGCAGTTATATTTCGGGACTAGGTAACAATGAGCAGTTCTTC. Encoded protein: CASSYISGLGNNEQFF.

A few counts support this clonotype. The chain recombines TRBV11-3 with TRBJ2-1; D not certain. This CDR3 has 12 amino acids. The V and J ends lost 8 bases and 8 bases respectively, with 13 bases between them. The V gene's germline CDR1 is SGHNT and CDR2 YENEEA. CDR3 protein: CASAQQLHEQFF. The DNA for the CDR3 is TGTGCCAGCGCCCAGCAGCTGCATGAGCAGTTCTTC. The complete variable domain, with remaining parts taken from reference TRBV11-3 and TRBJ2-1, reads EAGVVQSPRYKIIEKKQPVAFWCNPISGHNTLYWYLQNLGQGPELLIRYENEEAVDDSQLPKDRFSAERLKGVDSTLKIQPAELGDSAVYLCASAQQLHEQFFGPGTRLTVL.

The sample holds a few counts of this clonotype. V is TRBV7-9 and J is TRBJ1-1; 8 positions agree with TRBD1. With V trimmed by 3 bases and J by 3 bases, 3 bases remained unmatched. Per the germline V gene, CDR1 is SEHNR and CDR2 is FQNEAQ (reference sequence). The CDR3 loop spans 14 amino acids. The CDR3 region has the DNA TGTGCCAGCAGCTTGGTGACAGGGGACACTGAAGCTTTCTTT. It codes for CASSLVTGDTEAFF.

This clonotype was detected ten times or more. The rearrangement joins TRBV6-6 to TRBJ2-1; TRBD2 might be the D (6 bases). The germline V and J ends were trimmed by 5 bases and 7 bases, with 12 bases remaining between them. CDR1 is MNHNY and CDR2 is SVGAGI in the germline V gene (reference sequence). The CDR3 spans 13 residues. This CDR3 is CASSRGGKNEQFF. The CDR3 DNA reads TGTGCCAGCAGTCGAGGAGGGAAAAATGAGCAGTTCTTC.

This rearrangement joins TRBV19 to TRBJ1-1; D possibly corresponds to TRBD1 (5 bases). The CDR3 totals 14 residues. With 3 bases removed from V and 4 bases from J, the gap between germline ends came to 12 bases. Germline V gene data show CDR1 as LNHDA and CDR2 as SQIVND (reference sequence). The CDR3: CASSMLFGGTEAFF. As DNA, the CDR3 is TGTGCCAGTAGTATGTTGTTCGGGGGCACTGAAGCTTTCTTT.

This clonotype was seen more than once but under ten times. The chain has TRBV7-6 and TRBJ2-5; D is perhaps TRBD1 or TRBD2 (5 bases each). Germline V gives CDR1 SGHVS, CDR2 FNYEAQ. CDR3 size: 15 residues. V was shortened by 0 bases and J by 1 base, with 9 bases between the two germline ends. CDR3 amino acids: CASSLAQGRQETQYF. DNA of the CDR3: TGTGCCAGCAGCTTAGCCCAGGGACGCCAAGAGACCCAGTACTTC.

The genes are TRBV29-1 and TRBJ1-1; D call uncertain. Trimming pared 4 bases from V and 5 bases from J, leaving 8 bases between. In germline, CDR1 is SQVTM, CDR2 ANQGSEA. The CDR3 sequence is 11 residues long. The CDR3 spells CSVAEATEAFF. The CDR3 DNA reads as TGCAGCGTTGCGGAGGCAACTGAAGCTTTCTTT.